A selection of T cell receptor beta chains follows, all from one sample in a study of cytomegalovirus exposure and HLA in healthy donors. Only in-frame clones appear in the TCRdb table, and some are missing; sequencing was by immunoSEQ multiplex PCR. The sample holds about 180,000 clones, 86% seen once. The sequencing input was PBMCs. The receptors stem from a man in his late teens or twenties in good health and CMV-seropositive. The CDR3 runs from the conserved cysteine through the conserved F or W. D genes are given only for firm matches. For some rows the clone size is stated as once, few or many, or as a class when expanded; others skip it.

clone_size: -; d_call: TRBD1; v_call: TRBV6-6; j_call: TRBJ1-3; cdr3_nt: TGTGCCAGCAGTTATTCTGGACAGGGCGGGAACACCATATATTTT; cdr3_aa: CASSYSGQGGNTIYF
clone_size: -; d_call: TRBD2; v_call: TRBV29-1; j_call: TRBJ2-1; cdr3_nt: TGCAGCGTTGATGGGACTAGCGGGAGGGCTCTAGGGGATGAGCAGTTCTTC; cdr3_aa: CSVDGTSGRALGDEQFF
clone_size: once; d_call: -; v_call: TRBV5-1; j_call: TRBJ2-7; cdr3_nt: TGCGCCAGCAGCTTGGCTGGCAGGATGCTCTCCCCAAACTCCTACGAGCAGTACTTC; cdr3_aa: CASSLAGRMLSPNSYEQYF
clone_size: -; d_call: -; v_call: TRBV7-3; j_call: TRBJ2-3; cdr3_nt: TGTGCCAGCAGCTTGGCGGTGACCACCACAGATACGCAGTATTTT; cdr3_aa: CASSLAVTTTDTQYF
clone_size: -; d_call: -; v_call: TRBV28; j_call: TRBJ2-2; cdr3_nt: TGTGCCTCCTTCAAGGGCGACAGGCCGAACACCGGGGAGCTGTTTTTT; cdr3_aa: CASFKGDRPNTGELFF
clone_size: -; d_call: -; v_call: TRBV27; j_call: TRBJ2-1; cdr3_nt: TGTGCCAGCAGTCCTAGGGGGAGGGGTTCCTACAATGAGCAGTTCTTC; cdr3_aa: CASSPRGRGSYNEQFF
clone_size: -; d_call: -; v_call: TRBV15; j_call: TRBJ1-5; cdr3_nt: TGTGCCACCAGCAGGGACACTCTGGGGCCCCAGCATTTT; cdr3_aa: CATSRDTLGPQHF
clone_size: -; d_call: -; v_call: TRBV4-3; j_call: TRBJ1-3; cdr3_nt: TGCGCCAGCAGCACAGGAAGAGGCCTGGCAGACCCCATATATTTT; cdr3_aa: CASSTGRGLADPIYF
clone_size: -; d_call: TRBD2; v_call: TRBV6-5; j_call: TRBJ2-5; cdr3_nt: TGTGCCAGCAGTTACTCGGGACTACGACAAGAGACCCAGTACTTC; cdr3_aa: CASSYSGLRQETQYF
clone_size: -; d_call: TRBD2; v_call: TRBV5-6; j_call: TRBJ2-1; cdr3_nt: TGTGCCAGCACGGGAGGCCCCAACAATGAGCAGTTCTTC; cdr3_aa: CASTGGPNNEQFF
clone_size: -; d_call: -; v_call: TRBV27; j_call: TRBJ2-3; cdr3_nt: TGTGCCAGCAGTTTATTCGGGGTGAGGGCAGATACGCAGTATTTT; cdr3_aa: CASSLFGVRADTQYF
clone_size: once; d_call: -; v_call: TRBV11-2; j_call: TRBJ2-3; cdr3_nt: TGTGCCAGCAGCTTAGTTGGCGGACTTAGCACAGATACGCAGTATTTT; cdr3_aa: CASSLVGGLSTDTQYF
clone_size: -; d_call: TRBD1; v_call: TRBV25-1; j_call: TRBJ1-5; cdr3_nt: TGTGCCAGCAGCGGCGGGGGACAGGGTAGTCAGCCCCAGCATTTT; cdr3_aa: CASSGGGQGSQPQHF
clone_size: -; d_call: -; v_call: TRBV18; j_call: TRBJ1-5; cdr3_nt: TGTGCCAGCTCACTCCAGGGTGGGGGCCAGCCCCAGCATTTT; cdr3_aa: CASSLQGGGQPQHF
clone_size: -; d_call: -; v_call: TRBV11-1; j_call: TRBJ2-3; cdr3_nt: TGTGCCAGCAGCGCCCGTACTAGTTGGGCTAGCACAGATACGCAGTATTTT; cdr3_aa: CASSARTSWASTDTQYF
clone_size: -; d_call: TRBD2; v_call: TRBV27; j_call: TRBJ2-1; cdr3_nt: TGTGCCAGCAGTTTAAGCGGGACGGGTGAGCAGTTCTTC; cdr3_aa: CASSLSGTGEQFF
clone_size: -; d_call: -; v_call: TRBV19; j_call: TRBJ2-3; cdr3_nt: TGTGCCAGTAGTATGAACTACGCAGCAGATACGCAGTATTTT; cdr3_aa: CASSMNYAADTQYF
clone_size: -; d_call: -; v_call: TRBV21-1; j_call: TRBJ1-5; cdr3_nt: TGTGCCAGCACCCGACGGGCGGGGTCCGGGCAGCCCCAGCATTTT; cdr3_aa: CASTRRAGSGQPQHF
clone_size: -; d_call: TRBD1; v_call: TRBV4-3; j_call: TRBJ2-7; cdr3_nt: TGCGCCAGCAGCCAAGACCGGACAGGGGGCGCAGGGGTTGACGAGCAGTACTTC; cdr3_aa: CASSQDRTGGAGVDEQYF
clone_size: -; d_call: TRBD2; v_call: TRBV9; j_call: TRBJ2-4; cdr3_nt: TGTGCCAGCAGCGTGACTAGCGGGGGGGAAAACATTCAGTACTTC; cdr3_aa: CASSVTSGGENIQYF
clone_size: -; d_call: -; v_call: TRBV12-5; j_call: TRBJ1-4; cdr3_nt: TGTGCTAGTGGTCCTGGTGAAGGGGTCGCTAATGAAAAACTGTTTTTT; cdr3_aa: CASGPGEGVANEKLFF
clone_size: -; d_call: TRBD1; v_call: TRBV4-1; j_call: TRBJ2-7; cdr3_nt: TGCGCCAGCAGCCAACCGGGACAGGGGAAGACCTACGAGCAGTACTTC; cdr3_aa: CASSQPGQGKTYEQYF
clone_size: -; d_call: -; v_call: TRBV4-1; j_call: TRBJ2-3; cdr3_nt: TGCGCCAGCAGCCAATCCCCCGCGGGACCCACAGATACGCAGTATTTT; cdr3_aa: CASSQSPAGPTDTQYF
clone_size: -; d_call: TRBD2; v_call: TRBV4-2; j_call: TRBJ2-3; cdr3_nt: TGTGCCAGCAGCCAAGATCTTCCCGGGGGGGCAGATACGCAGTATTTT; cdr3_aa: CASSQDLPGGADTQYF
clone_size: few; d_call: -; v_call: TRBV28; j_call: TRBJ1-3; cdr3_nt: TGTGCTAGTGGAACCCCCCCCCAAAGAGGGACCATATATTTT; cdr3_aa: CASGTPPQRGTIYF
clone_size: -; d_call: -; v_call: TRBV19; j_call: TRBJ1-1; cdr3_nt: TGTGCCAGTAGAACCGGGGAGAACACTGAAGCTTTCTTT; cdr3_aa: CASRTGENTEAFF
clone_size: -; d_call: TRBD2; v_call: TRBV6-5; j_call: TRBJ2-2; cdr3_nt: TGTGCCAGCAGTTTCTGGCGGGGGTCCGGGGAGCTGTTTTTT; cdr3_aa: CASSFWRGSGELFF
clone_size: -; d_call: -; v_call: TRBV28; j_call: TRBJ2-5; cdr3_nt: TGTGCCAGCAGTTTAGCGGGGGAGACCCAGTACTTC; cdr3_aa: CASSLAGETQYF
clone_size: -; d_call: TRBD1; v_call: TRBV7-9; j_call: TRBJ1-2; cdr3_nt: TGTGCCAGCAGTTCCGGGACAGGGGGGAACTATGGCTACACCTTC; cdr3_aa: CASSSGTGGNYGYTF
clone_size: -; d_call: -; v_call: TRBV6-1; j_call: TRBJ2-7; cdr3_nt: TGTGCCAGCAATACGGCCGCCGGGAGCTACGAGCAGTACTTC; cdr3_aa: CASNTAAGSYEQYF
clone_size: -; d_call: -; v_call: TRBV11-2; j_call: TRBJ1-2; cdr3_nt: TGTGCCAGCAGCTTGGGCAGGGGCCAGGATGGCTACACCTTC; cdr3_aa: CASSLGRGQDGYTF
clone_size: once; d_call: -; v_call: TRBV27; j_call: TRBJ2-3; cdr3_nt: TGTGCCAGCAGTTTAATGGGAGGTACGCAGTATTTT; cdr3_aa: CASSLMGGTQYF
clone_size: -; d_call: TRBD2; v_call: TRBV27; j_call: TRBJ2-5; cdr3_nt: TGTGCCAGCCACAAGCTTGGGAGACTAGCGAATCCCCGCCAAGAGACCCAGTACTTC; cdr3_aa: CASHKLGRLANPRQETQYF
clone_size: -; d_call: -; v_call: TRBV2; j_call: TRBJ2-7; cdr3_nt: TGTGCCAGCAGTGAGTTAGGGGTTGTATACGAGCAGTACTTC; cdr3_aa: CASSELGVVYEQYF
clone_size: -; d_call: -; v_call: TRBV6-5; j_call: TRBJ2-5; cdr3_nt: TGTGCCAGCAGTTACGGAACAGGGCAGCTGCGGACCCAGTACTTC; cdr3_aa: CASSYGTGQLRTQYF
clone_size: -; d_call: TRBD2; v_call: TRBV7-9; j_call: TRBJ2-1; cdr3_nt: TGTGCCAGCAGCTTAAGCCTAGCGGGCTCCTACAATGAGCAGTTCTTC; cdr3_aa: CASSLSLAGSYNEQFF
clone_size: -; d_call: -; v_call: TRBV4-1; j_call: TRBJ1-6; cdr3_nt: TGCGCCAGCAGCGTAAACAGGAATTCACCCCTCCACTTT; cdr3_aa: CASSVNRNSPLHF
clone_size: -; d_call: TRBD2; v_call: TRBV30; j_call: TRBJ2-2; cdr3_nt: TGTGCCTGGGGTACGACTAGCGCCGGGGAGCTGTTTTTT; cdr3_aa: CAWGTTSAGELFF
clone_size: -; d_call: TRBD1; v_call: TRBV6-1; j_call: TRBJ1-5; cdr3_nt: TGTGCCAGCAGAAGTCCGGGACAGGGGAGGCAGCCCCAGCATTTT; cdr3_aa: CASRSPGQGRQPQHF
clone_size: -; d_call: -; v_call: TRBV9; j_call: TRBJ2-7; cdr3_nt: TGTGCCAGCAGCCCCACAGGCAGGGTAAACGAGCAGTACTTC; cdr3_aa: CASSPTGRVNEQYF
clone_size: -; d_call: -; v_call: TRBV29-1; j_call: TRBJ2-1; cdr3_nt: TGCAGCGTCTACTCCTACAATGAGCAGTTCTTC; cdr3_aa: CSVYSYNEQFF
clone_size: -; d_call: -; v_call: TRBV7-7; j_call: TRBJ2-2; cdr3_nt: TGTGCTAGCAGCGTAACCCCCCCGGGACATCACACCGGGGAGCTGTTTTTT; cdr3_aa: CASSVTPPGHHTGELFF
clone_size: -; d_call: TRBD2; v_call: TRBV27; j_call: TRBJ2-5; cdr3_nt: TGTGCCAGCAGTCCACGGGGGGTGTGGGAGACCCAGTACTTC; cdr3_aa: CASSPRGVWETQYF